This T cell receptor (beta chain) was documented in a study of shared clonotypes between healthy human individuals. Measured with immunoSEQ multiplex PCR; TCRdb has only the in-frame clones, and not every one. The sample carries approximately 2.1 million clones, 80% to 95% recorded once. This TCR came from a young man in good health. Some clones in this sample may be carry-over from other donors' samples. Sequencing used naive CD4+ T cells from PBMCs. Specified subset: CD45RA+ positively selected.

CDR3 residues: CASSKDRWYGNTIYF. The CDR3 nucleotides read TGTGCCAGCAGTAAGGACAGGTGGTACGGAAACACCATATATTTT. The chain recombines TRBV2 with TRBJ1-3; 7 positions match TRBD1. V trimming: 5 bases; J trimming: 4 bases; junction bases outside the gene matches: 8. Germline V gives CDR1 SNHLY, CDR2 FYNNEI. The CDR3 has 15 residues. The entire variable domain, with the rest obtained from reference TRBV2 and TRBJ1-3, is as follows: EPEVTQTPSHQVTQMGQEVILRCVPISNHLYFYWYRQILGQKVEFLVSFYNNEISEKSEIFDDQFSVERPDGSNFTLKIRSTKLEDSAMYFCASSKDRWYGNTIYFGEGSWLTVV.